This T cell receptor (beta chain) was found in a study of shared clonotypes between healthy human individuals. Study results and limitations: About 5% was the fraction of naive CD4 clonotypes found shared across several donors.

V was cut by 6 bases and J by 0 bases, with 10 bases left in between. Germline CDR1 is SGHTA and CDR2 is FQGTGA. CDR3 size: 14 residues. Comment on this clone: No antigen is known for it.

Method: immunoSEQ multiplex PCR; TCRdb's copy keeps in-frame clones and lacks some. The repertoire holds 2 million to 3 million clones, with over 85% as singletons. The specimen sequenced was naive CD4+ T cells from PBMCs. Subset indicated: CD45RA+ positively selected. The origin of this receptor is a man aged 18-30 years in good health. Some clones in this sample may be carry-over from other donors' samples. V gene TRBV7-3 combines with J gene TRBJ2-3; D is perhaps TRBD2 (6 bases). The DNA for the CDR3 is TGTGCCAGCAGTAGCGGCCCTAGCACAGATACGCAGTATTTT. Translating it yields CASSSGPSTDTQYF.